This T cell receptor beta chain comes out of a study of OX40 agonist ivuxolimab in advanced cancers. Background on the study: Patients with hepatocellular carcinoma, melanoma, renal cell or head and neck cancer made up the dose-escalation patients. The group had a mean age of about 60 years, ranged from 23 to 79, and was 80% to 85% male. General observations from the study: Dosing at 0.1 to 3.0 mg/kg was accompanied by clonal expansion of CD4+ and CD8+ blood T cells by week 6.

Trimming cost V 5 bases and J 5 bases; bases outside gene matches: 7. This CDR3 contains 14 residues. CDR1 and CDR2 (germline): MNHNS, SASEGT. For this clone: Antigen unknown.

TCRdb's copy holds only in-frame clones and misses some; the assay was immunoSEQ multiplex PCR. The sample yields over 100,000 clones, around 87% seen once. Individuals having autoimmune disease history or systemic immunosuppression were not enrolled. This clonotype originated in an adult with an advanced solid tumor such as melanoma, head and neck, liver or kidney cancer. The chain couples TRBV6-1 to TRBJ2-5; 8 nucleotides match TRBD2. Sequences were derived from CD4+ or CD8+ T cells sorted from blood, sampled in a trial of the OX40 agonist ivuxolimab. CDR3 in DNA: TGTGCCAGCAGTTTCAGCGGGGGTGCCGAGACCCAGTACTTC. Its protein product is CASSFSGGAETQYF.